A selection of T cell receptor beta chains follows, all from one sample in a study of shared clonotypes between healthy human individuals. Clones were read by immunoSEQ multiplex PCR, and TCRdb kept only the in-frame ones, dropping some. The data contain 2,500,000 or so clones, 85% to 95% of them singletons. The sequenced sample consisted of naive CD4+ T cells from PBMCs. These receptors all come from a man between 18 and 35 years old in good health. Some clones in this sample may be carry-over from other donors' samples. Both conserved end residues are part of each CDR3. D genes are given only for firm matches. Rows may omit the clone size; those that give it use once, few, many or a size class.

J gene: TRBJ1-2; D gene: TRBD1; V gene: TRBV18; clone size: NA; CDR3 DNA: TGTGCCAGCTCACCACCGCCAGGACAGGGGGGTGGCTACACCTTC; CDR3 protein: CASSPPPGQGGGYTF
J gene: TRBJ1-1; D gene: TRBD1; V gene: TRBV30; clone size: NA; CDR3 DNA: TGTGCCTGGATATCCGGGACAGGGTTTACTGAAGCTTTCTTT; CDR3 protein: CAWISGTGFTEAFF
J gene: TRBJ2-2; D gene: NA; V gene: TRBV27; clone size: NA; CDR3 DNA: TGTGCCAGCAGTTTTTATATACCGAACACCGGGGAGCTGTTTTTT; CDR3 protein: CASSFYIPNTGELFF
J gene: TRBJ1-6; D gene: NA; V gene: TRBV10-3; clone size: NA; CDR3 DNA: TGTGCCATCAGAATGGATTATAATTCACCCCTCCACTTT; CDR3 protein: CAIRMDYNSPLHF
J gene: TRBJ1-3; D gene: TRBD1; V gene: TRBV2; clone size: NA; CDR3 DNA: TGTGCCAGCGTGGACAGGGGGCTTGGAAACACCATATATTTT; CDR3 protein: CASVDRGLGNTIYF
J gene: TRBJ2-5; D gene: NA; V gene: TRBV7-9; clone size: NA; CDR3 DNA: TGTGCCAGCCGCGGAAATTCGTGGACCCAGTACTTC; CDR3 protein: CASRGNSWTQYF
J gene: TRBJ1-1; D gene: NA; V gene: TRBV28; clone size: once; CDR3 DNA: TGTGCCAGCAGTTCAGGACCTTTATCGAACACTGAAGCTTTCTTT; CDR3 protein: CASSSGPLSNTEAFF
J gene: TRBJ2-1; D gene: NA; V gene: TRBV4-1; clone size: NA; CDR3 DNA: TGCGCCAGCGCCGTACGCGGGAACTACAATGAGCAGTTCTTC; CDR3 protein: CASAVRGNYNEQFF
J gene: TRBJ2-7; D gene: TRBD1; V gene: TRBV19; clone size: NA; CDR3 DNA: TGTGCCAGTAGTTTACCGGGACAGGGGCTGTACGAGCAGTACTTC; CDR3 protein: CASSLPGQGLYEQYF
J gene: TRBJ2-1; D gene: TRBD1; V gene: TRBV6-1; clone size: NA; CDR3 DNA: TGTGCCAGCAGTGGGCAGGGGGCTTGGTGGAATGAGCAGTTCTTC; CDR3 protein: CASSGQGAWWNEQFF
J gene: TRBJ2-1; D gene: NA; V gene: TRBV29-1; clone size: NA; CDR3 DNA: TGCAGCGTTGACCCACGGCTCTTAAGCTCCTACAATGAGCAGTTCTTC; CDR3 protein: CSVDPRLLSSYNEQFF
J gene: TRBJ1-1; D gene: NA; V gene: TRBV19; clone size: NA; CDR3 DNA: TGTGCCAGTAGTATAGGAGGAGGCAGACCGAACACTGAAGCTTTCTTT; CDR3 protein: CASSIGGGRPNTEAFF